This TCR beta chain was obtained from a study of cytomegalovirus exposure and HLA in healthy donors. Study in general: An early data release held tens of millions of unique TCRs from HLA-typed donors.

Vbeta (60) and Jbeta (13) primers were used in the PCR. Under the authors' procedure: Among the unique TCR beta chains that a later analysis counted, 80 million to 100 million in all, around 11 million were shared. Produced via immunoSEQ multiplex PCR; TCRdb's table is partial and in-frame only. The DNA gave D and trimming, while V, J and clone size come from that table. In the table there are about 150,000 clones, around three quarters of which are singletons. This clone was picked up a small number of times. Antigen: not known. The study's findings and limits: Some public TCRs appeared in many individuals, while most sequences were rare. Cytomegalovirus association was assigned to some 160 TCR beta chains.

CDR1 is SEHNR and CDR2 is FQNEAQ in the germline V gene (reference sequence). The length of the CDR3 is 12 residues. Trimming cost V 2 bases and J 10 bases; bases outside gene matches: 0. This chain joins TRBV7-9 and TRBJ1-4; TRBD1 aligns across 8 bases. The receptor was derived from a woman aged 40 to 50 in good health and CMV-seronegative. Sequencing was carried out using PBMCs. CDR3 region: CASSLQGAKLFF. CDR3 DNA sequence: TGTGCCAGCAGCTTACAGGGGGCAAAACTGTTTTTT.